Shown below are 21 T cell receptor beta chains from a single sample sequenced in a study of human thymus T cells. The table came from immunoSEQ multiplex PCR; TCRdb's copy has only in-frame clones and leaves some out. Of more than 70,000 clones in the sample, around 96% were seen once. Obtained as resections during corrective heart surgery, the thymus tissue was then studied. Sequenced input: thymus tissue. Receptors originate from a boy younger than two with a congenital heart defect but otherwise immunologically healthy.

The chain joins TRBV9 to TRBJ2-7; TRBD1 agrees at 10 bases. The germline CDR1 and CDR2 sequences are SGDLS and YYNGEE. The CDR3 covers 15 residues. V was clipped by 4 bases and J by 0 bases; unmatched bases: 4. CDR3 DNA sequence: TGTGCCAGCAGCAACGGACAGGGGGACTCCTACGAGCAGTACTTC. This translates into CASSNGQGDSYEQYF.

The V call is TRBV10-3, the J call TRBJ2-1; 12 bases line up with TRBD2. Germline V lookup: CDR1 ENHRY, CDR2 SYGVKD. This CDR3 contains 15 residues. V was pared by 10 bases and J by 8 bases, with 12 bases of the junction left unmatched. The CDR3 loop is CATQTSGGSVDEQFF. The CDR3 nucleotides read TGTGCCACCCAGACTAGCGGGGGATCGGTGGATGAGCAGTTCTTC.

The chain couples TRBV4-1 to TRBJ2-7; no clear D. The V end lost 0 bases, the J end lost 7 bases, and 13 bases lay between the germline ends. Per the germline V gene, CDR1 is MGHRA and CDR2 is YSYEKL. This CDR3 has 14 residues. The CDR3 sequence is CASSQDRRMREQYF. For the CDR3, the DNA is TGCGCCAGCAGCCAAGATCGTAGAATGAGGGAGCAGTACTTC.

The chain recombines TRBV7-9 with TRBJ1-4; D is unresolved. V lost 3 bases, J lost 1 base, and 9 bases lay in between. This CDR3 has 15 residues. Germline assignment: CDR1 SEHNR and CDR2 FQNEAQ (reference sequence). The CDR3 DNA sequence: TGTGCCAGCAGCTTTACTGGGAAAACTAATGAAAAACTGTTTTTT. It translates to CASSFTGKTNEKLFF.

The V and J genes are TRBV27 and TRBJ2-7, with 10 bases that match TRBD2. The CDR3 length is 15 residues. The ends lost 6 bases at V and 2 bases at J; junction bases unmatched: 7. Germline V CDR1 and CDR2: MNHEY, SMNVEV (reference sequence). CDR3 bases: TGTGCCAGCAGGGAAAAGCGGGAGGGAGCCTACGAGCAGTACTTC. The encoded protein is CASREKREGAYEQYF.

Only one count was recorded for this clone. This chain links TRBV6-1 with TRBJ1-2; the D is unclear. CDR3 length: 12 residues. Trimming cost V 7 bases and J 2 bases, with 8 bases left between them. The V gene's germline CDR1 is MNHNS and CDR2 SASEGT. The CDR3: CASNHGNYGYTF. CDR3 coding DNA: TGTGCCAGCAACCATGGGAACTATGGCTACACCTTC.

The chain employs TRBV28 and TRBJ2-7, with TRBD2 matching 9 bases. CDR3 size: 14 residues. Looked up from germline, CDR1 is MDHEN and CDR2 is SYDVKM. Trimming removed 3 bases from V and 4 bases from J; junction bases left unmatched: 4. This CDR3 reads CASSFHSGGYEQYF. DNA for the CDR3: TGTGCCAGCAGTTTTCATAGCGGGGGTTACGAGCAGTACTTC.

This clone was seen only once. This chain links TRBV5-5 with TRBJ1-5; D not resolved. V lost 4 bases and J 0 bases, leaving 8 bases between the germline ends. Germline CDR1 SGHKS, CDR2 YYEKEE (reference sequence). The CDR3 runs to 14 residues. The CDR3 region is CASSTTVSNQPQHF. CDR3 sequence (DNA): TGTGCCAGCAGCACAACAGTTAGCAATCAGCCCCAGCATTTT.

This sequence joins TRBV28 and TRBJ1-4; D gene uncertain. The ends were cut back, 3 bases at V and 0 bases at J, with 11 bases in the middle. The CDR3 consists of 16 residues. Germline CDR1 and CDR2: MDHEN and SYDVKM. CDR3 in DNA: TGTGCCAGCAGTTTGGAGGAGATTGCAACTAATGAAAAACTGTTTTTT. This gives the protein CASSLEEIATNEKLFF.

The rearrangement joins TRBV10-2 to TRBJ1-1, with D tentatively TRBD1 (5 bases). The germline gives CDR1 WSHSY, CDR2 SAAADI. The CDR3 sequence is 13 residues long. Trimming left V 2 bases short and J 3 bases short, with 7 bases between. DNA for the CDR3: TGCGCCAGCAGTGAGCAGGGCCACACTGAAGCTTTCTTT. Its translation: CASSEQGHTEAFF.

This chain joins TRBV10-2 and TRBJ2-7, with D possibly matching TRBD2 (6 bases). CDR1 is WSHSY, CDR2 SAAADI, per germline. The V end was cut by 8 bases, the J end by 5 bases, with 10 bases between. The CDR3 is made up of 11 amino acids. The CDR3 nucleotides are TGCGCCAGCGGTGGGGGGAACGAGCAGTACTTC. Translating gives CASGGGNEQYF.

This clone was detected once. This rearrangement joins TRBV19 to TRBJ2-7, with 7 bases lining up with TRBD2. The CDR3 spans 16 residues. The trim removed 4 bases at V and 2 bases at J, leaving 11 bases unmatched. Germline assignment: CDR1 LNHDA and CDR2 SQIVND (reference sequence). In DNA, the CDR3 is TGTGCCAGTAGTACGCTCGGGGCTAGCGGAACCTACGAGCAGTACTTC. Translation gives CASSTLGASGTYEQYF.

This sequence joins TRBV28 and TRBJ2-1; TRBD1 or TRBD2 may be the D gene (6 bases each). The CDR3 covers 17 residues. Trimming cost V 1 base and J 0 bases, with 13 bases left between them. Germline CDR1 and CDR2: MDHEN and SYDVKM. The CDR3 DNA reads as TGTGCCAGCAGTTTATTATGGGGGGCTGACTCCTACAATGAGCAGTTCTTC. Translated, it gives CASSLLWGADSYNEQFF.

Only one count was recorded for this clone. The rearrangement joins TRBV27 to TRBJ2-7; D remains unclear. The V end was cut by 3 bases, the J end by 9 bases, with 15 bases between. Per the germline V gene, CDR1 is MNHEY and CDR2 is SMNVEV (reference sequence). This CDR3 has 13 residues. In nucleotides, the CDR3 is TGTGCCAGCAGTTTTTCGGCAGGCGAAGGGCAGTACTTC. Translation gives CASSFSAGEGQYF.

The V and J genes are TRBV27 and TRBJ2-2; D may match TRBD1 or TRBD2 (5 bases each). CDR1 is MNHEY and CDR2 is SMNVEV in the germline V gene (reference sequence). V lost 8 bases to trimming and J lost 0 bases, with 19 bases between them. The length of the CDR3 is 17 residues. The CDR3, as DNA: TGTGCCAGCGCTCCTCCTCTCCGGGGCCCGAACACCGGGGAGCTGTTTTTT. As protein: CASAPPLRGPNTGELFF.

This sequence joins TRBV4-2 and TRBJ1-1; D call uncertain. From germline, CDR1 is LGHNA and CDR2 YNFKEQ. This CDR3 spans 15 amino acids. V lost 3 bases and J lost 5, with 16 bases in between. The CDR3 DNA reads TGTGCCAGCAGCCACACACAGAACCTGGGGACTGAAGCTTTCTTT. It encodes CASSHTQNLGTEAFF.

The rearrangement links TRBV13 to TRBJ1-1, with unresolved D. Trimming left V 4 bases short and J 1 base short, with 16 bases between. The CDR3 sequence is 16 residues long. Germline loops: CDR1 PRHDT, CDR2 FYEKMQ (reference sequence). As DNA, the CDR3 is TGTGCCAGCAGCTCGACCCCAAAGGCAGAGAACACTGAAGCTTTCTTT. Protein: CASSSTPKAENTEAFF.

The rearrangement joins TRBV27 to TRBJ1-1; possible D gene TRBD1, 5 bases. Germline assignment: CDR1 MNHEY and CDR2 SMNVEV (reference sequence). There are 14 residues in the CDR3. V was shortened by 2 bases and J by 4 bases, with 11 bases between the two germline ends. For the CDR3, the DNA is TGTGCCAGCAGTTTAGGGGGGAAAATCACTGAAGCTTTCTTT. It is translated as CASSLGGKITEAFF.

This sequence joins TRBV2 and TRBJ1-5, with D perhaps matching TRBD1 (6 bases). V lost 10 bases to trimming and J lost 3 bases, with 19 bases between them. This CDR3 contains 15 residues. Germline lookup yields CDR1 SNHLY and CDR2 FYNNEI. CDR3 loop: CAMKKRQGPNQPQHF. In DNA, the CDR3 is TGTGCCATGAAGAAAAGGCAGGGGCCCAATCAGCCCCAGCATTTT.

The gene calls are TRBV20-1 and TRBJ2-7, with 9 positions matching TRBD2. The CDR3 extends over 11 amino acids. Germline V CDR1 and CDR2: DFQATT, SNEGSKA (reference sequence). V shed 4 bases and J 9 bases; nucleotides not matched to a gene: 4. The CDR3 here is CSATSGMGQYF. The DNA of the CDR3 is TGCAGTGCTACTAGCGGGATGGGGCAGTACTTC.

This rearrangement joins TRBV11-3 to TRBJ2-6; D gene ambiguous. The V end lost 1 base, the J end lost 0 bases, and 13 bases lay between the germline ends. CDR3 length: 18 residues. Germline V gives CDR1 SGHNT, CDR2 YENEEA. In DNA, the CDR3 is TGTGCCAGCAGCTTAGTGGCTAGGTTGTTCTCTGGGGCCAACGTCCTGACTTTC. It codes for CASSLVARLFSGANVLTF.